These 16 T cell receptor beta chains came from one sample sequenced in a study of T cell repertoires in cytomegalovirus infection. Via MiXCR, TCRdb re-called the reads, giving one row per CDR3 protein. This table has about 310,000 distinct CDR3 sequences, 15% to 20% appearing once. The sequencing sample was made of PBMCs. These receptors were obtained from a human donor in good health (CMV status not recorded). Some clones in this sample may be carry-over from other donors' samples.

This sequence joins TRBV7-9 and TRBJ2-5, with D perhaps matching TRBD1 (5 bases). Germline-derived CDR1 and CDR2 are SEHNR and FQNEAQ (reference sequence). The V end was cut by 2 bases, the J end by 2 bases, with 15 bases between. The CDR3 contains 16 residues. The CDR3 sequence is CASSLLSQGSQETQYF. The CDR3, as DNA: TGTGCCAGCAGCTTACTCAGCCAGGGTAGTCAAGAGACCCAGTACTTC.

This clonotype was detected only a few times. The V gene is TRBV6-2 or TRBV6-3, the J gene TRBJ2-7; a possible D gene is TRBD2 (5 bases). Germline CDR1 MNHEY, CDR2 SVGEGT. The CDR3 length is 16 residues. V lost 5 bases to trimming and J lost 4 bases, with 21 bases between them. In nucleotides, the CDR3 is TGTGCCAGCAGTCCCCAGACCTGGCAGAGAGGGTACGAGCAGTACTTC. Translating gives CASSPQTWQRGYEQYF.

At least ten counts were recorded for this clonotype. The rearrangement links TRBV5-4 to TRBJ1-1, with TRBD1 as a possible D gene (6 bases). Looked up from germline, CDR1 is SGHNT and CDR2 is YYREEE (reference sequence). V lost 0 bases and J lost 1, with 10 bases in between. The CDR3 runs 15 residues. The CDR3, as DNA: TGTGCCAGCAGCTTGGGAACAGGGCAGAACACTGAAGCTTTCTTT. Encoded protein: CASSLGTGQNTEAFF.

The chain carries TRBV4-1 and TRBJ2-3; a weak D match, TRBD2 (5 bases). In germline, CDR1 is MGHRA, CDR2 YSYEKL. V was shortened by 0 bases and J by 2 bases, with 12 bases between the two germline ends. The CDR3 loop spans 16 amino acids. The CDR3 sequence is CASSQETRTSTDTQYF. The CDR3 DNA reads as TGCGCCAGCAGCCAAGAAACTAGGACCTCCACAGATACGCAGTATTTT.

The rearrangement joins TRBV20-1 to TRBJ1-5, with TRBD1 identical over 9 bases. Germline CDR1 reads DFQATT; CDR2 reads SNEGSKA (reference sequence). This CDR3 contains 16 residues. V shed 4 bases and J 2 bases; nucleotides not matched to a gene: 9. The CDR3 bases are TGCAGTGCTAACCATCGGGACAGGGTTGGCAATCAGCCCCAGCATTTT. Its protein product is CSANHRDRVGNQPQHF.

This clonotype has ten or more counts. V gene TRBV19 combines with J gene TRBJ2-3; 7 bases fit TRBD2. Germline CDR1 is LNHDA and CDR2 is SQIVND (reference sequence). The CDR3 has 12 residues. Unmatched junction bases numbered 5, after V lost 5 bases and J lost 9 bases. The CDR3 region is CASSGGGVTQYF. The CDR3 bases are TGTGCCAGTAGTGGCGGGGGAGTCACGCAGTATTTT.

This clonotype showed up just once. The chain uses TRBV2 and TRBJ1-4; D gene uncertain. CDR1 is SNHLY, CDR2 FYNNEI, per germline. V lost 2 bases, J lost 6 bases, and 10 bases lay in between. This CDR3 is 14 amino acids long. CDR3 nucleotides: TGTGCCAGCAGTGAACATCTTCGAGATGAAAAACTGTTTTTT. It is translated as CASSEHLRDEKLFF.

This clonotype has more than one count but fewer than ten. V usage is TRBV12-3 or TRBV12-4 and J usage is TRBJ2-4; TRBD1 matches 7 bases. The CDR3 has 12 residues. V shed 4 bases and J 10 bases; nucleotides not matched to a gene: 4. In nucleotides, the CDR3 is TGTGCCAGCAGTTACAGGGGCCTTATTCAGTACTTC. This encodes CASSYRGLIQYF.

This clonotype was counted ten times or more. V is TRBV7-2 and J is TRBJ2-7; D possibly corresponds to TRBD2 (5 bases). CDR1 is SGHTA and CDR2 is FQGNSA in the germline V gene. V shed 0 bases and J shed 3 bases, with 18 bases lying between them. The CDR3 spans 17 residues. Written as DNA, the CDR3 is TGTGCCAGCAGCTTAGCGTTAGGACTCCTAGGAAGCTACGAGCAGTACTTC. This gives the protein CASSLALGLLGSYEQYF.

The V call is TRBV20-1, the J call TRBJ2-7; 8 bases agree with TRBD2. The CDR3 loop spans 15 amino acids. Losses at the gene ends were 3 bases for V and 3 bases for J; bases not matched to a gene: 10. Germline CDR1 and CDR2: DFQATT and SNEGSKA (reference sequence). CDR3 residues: CSARGDSGGLYEQYF. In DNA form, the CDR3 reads TGCAGTGCTAGGGGCGACAGCGGGGGCCTCTACGAGCAGTACTTC.

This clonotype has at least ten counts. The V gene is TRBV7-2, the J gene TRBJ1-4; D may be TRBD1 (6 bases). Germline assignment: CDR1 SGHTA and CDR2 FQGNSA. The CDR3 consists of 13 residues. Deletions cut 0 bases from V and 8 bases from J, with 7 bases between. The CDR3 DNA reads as TGTGCCAGCAGCTTAGCGGGGGCAGAAAAACTGTTTTTT. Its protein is CASSLAGAEKLFF.

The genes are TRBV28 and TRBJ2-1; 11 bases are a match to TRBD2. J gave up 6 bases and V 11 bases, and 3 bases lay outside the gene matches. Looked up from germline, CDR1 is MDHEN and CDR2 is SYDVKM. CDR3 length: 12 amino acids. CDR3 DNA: TGTGCCTGGACTAGCGGGTCCAATGAGCAGTTCTTC. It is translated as CAWTSGSNEQFF. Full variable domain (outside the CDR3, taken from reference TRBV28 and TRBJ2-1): DVKVTQSSRYLVKRTGEKVFLECVQDMDHENMFWYRQDPGLGLRLIYFSYDVKMKEKGDIPEGYSVSREKKERFSLILESASTNQTSMYLCAWTSGSNEQFFGPGTRLTVL.

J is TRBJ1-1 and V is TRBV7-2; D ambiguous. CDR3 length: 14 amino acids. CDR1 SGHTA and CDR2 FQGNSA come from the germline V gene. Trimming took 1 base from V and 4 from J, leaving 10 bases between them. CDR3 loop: CASSLDRWSTEAFF. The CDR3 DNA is TGTGCCAGCAGCTTAGACCGCTGGAGCACTGAAGCTTTCTTT.

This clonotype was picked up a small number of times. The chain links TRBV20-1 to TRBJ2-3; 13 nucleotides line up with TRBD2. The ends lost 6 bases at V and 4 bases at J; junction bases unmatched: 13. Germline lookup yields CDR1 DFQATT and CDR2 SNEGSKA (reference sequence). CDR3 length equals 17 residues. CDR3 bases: TGCAGTGCCCAACCTACTAGCGGGGGGGCCCCCCCAGATACGCAGTATTTT. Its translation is CSAQPTSGGAPPDTQYF.

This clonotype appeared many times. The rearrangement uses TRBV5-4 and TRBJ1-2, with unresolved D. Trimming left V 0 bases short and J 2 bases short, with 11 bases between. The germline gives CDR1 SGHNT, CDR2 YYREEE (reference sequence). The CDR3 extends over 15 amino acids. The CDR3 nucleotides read TGTGCCAGCAGCTTGGGGGTCCCAGCAAACTATGGCTACACCTTC. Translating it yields CASSLGVPANYGYTF.

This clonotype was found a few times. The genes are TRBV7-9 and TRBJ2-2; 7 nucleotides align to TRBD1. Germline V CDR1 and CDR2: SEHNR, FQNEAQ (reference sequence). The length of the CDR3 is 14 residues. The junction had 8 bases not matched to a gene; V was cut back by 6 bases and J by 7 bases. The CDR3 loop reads CASSRTTGNGELFF. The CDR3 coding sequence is TGTGCCAGCAGTCGCACGACAGGGAACGGGGAGCTGTTTTTT.